This TCR beta chain was captured by sequencing in a study of cytomegalovirus exposure and HLA in healthy donors (dated by TCRdb to the late 2010s). Regarding the research as a whole: In an earlier analysis of fewer than 750 of the donors, roughly 300 Gb of sequence data and 117 million unique TCR beta sequences from about 190 million T cells were reported. The number of donors typed differed by locus, with 629-630 for A, B, C, DRB1 and DQB1, around 500 for DQA1, 606 for DPA1, and approximately 470 for DPB1. Both class I and class II loci were covered by HLA typing, at four-digit resolution. The later analysis used no new phenotypic data to find candidate immune exposures, relying instead on TCR beta sequences and their occurrence across donors. Approximately 310 gigabases of sequencing data and some 85 million unique TCR sequences were included in an early release covering roughly 600 HLA-typed donors. In addition to the first cohort of around 670 subjects, a separate validation cohort of 130 or so different subjects was used. In a later genetic analysis, genome-wide SNP genotypes for about three fifths of the roughly 670 donors were used, and that subset was treated as a discovery cohort. On average, around 230,000 unique TCR beta nucleotide sequences were sequenced per donor among a few hundred genotyped donors of the cohort, with roughly 19% of those sequences being non-productive. The study profiled the T cell repertoires of 666 subjects by immunosequencing and related them to cytomegalovirus serostatus. A later analysis re-analyzed previously published TCR beta repertoires from 666 donors and added high-resolution HLA genotyping to study TCR occurrence patterns. High-throughput TCR immunosequencing, statistical association of individual TCRs with disease status, and machine learning were combined to predict cytomegalovirus infection status. Donor age, sex, ethnicity and CMV serostatus were collected together with the repertoire data. To decide whether each TCR beta V gene segment behaved as functional or pseudogenic, an earlier analysis of fewer than 750 of the donors relied on high-throughput TCR beta sequencing. The study aimed to test whether signatures of past pathogen exposure could be identified by cataloging public T cell receptors. Among the roughly 430 genotyped donors, more than 70% belonged to the genetic ancestry cluster associated with self-reported Caucasian donors. Several DR-DQ haplotypes were treated as single units for association and clustering because of strong linkage in the cohort. All discovery cohort repertoires had been generated on a single sequencing platform.

From the cysteine through the phenylalanine, the CDR3 covers 17 amino acids. The read is trimmed to its CDR3 DNA, 51 bases read in frame from base 1. The germline V end is reduced by 3 bases and the J end by 4 bases; junction bases left unmatched: 7. The germline V gene specifies MGHDK as CDR1 and SYGVNS as CDR2. The cohort comprised several hundred healthy bone marrow donors. At the time of sampling, all cohort members were nominally healthy, though unrecorded immune exposures were likely present. The donor tested CMV seropositive and was one of the 289 seropositive cohort members. Every donor gave a peripheral blood sample, and the peripheral blood mononuclear cells from that sample were used for TCR beta sequencing. The Qiagen DNeasy Blood Extraction Kit was used to extract genomic DNA from the blood cell samples. Receptors were amplified or captured by the immunoSEQ multiplex PCR assay. For the multiplex PCR, a mixture combining 60 forward primers for TCR Vbeta segments and 13 reverse primers for TCR Jbeta segments was used. The CDR3 region of rearranged TCR beta genes was amplified from genomic DNA by a multiplex PCR assay. Amplified TCR beta libraries were sequenced as 87-base-pair reads on the Illumina HiSeq System. The authors processed their data as follows. In a later analysis, 80 million or so unique TCR beta chains were counted across the 650 to 750 repertoires, and approximately 9.9 million of these chains were shared by at least two donors. To remove PCR and sequencing errors, raw reads were error-corrected and collapsed into unique sequences using a nearest-neighbor algorithm that merged closely related sequences. CDR3 sequences were aligned to IMGT reference sequences to assign V, D and J gene segments. For a sequence to be retained, a match of at least six nucleotides to both a V gene segment and a J gene segment was required. Rearrangements were classified as productive when the CDR3 lacked stop codons and remained in frame with V and J, and all other rearrangements were classified as non-productive. Following IMGT convention, CDR3 was defined as the stretch from the second conserved V-encoded cysteine to the conserved J-encoded phenylalanine. The earlier analysis of fewer than 700 of the donors excluded sequences that lacked an unambiguous match to a single V gene segment. In an earlier analysis of some 590 of the donors, V segments were called functional above 56.7% productive rearrangements and were called segregating when the between-donor standard deviation exceeded 5%. A statistical classification framework was built for diagnosing cytomegalovirus status from the catalog of TCR beta chain sequences. In a later analysis, V and J genes were assigned by comparing TCR nucleotide sequences against IMGT/GENE-DB human TR gene sequences. A later analysis assigned CDR3 sequences and most-parsimonious VDJ recombination scenarios with the TCRdist pipeline. In a later analysis, each TCR beta chain was defined by its CDR3 amino acid sequence together with its V-gene family, and reads without a unique V-gene family were excluded. To address suspected cross-contamination and a sequencing artifact, a later analysis removed 592 highly shared, low-generation-probability nucleotide sequences. In a later analysis, a clonal expansion index was calculated for each public chain from normalized within-repertoire ranks of inferred template counts. In a later analysis, generation probabilities were computed with a VDJ recombination model fitted to out-of-frame rearrangements, and the resulting probabilities were checked against IGoR. In a later analysis, hypergeometric tests were used to score TCR-TCR, TCR-HLA and TCR-CMV co-occurrence, with a repertoire-size bias correction applied to TCR pairs. In a later analysis, false discovery rates were estimated by permuting HLA or CMV assignments 20 times. A later analysis grouped co-occurring TCRs with DBSCAN, adding TCRdist sequence similarity when clustering within HLA-allele-positive subsets. Co-occurrence clustering excluded repertoires with fewer than 30,000 or more than 120,000 public chains, plus five with anomalous nucleotide sharing. TCRdb stores this immuneACCESS table with in-frame sequences only. Part of the clones is absent; in the studies checked, under half of the shortfall reflects unresolved V genes, and no reason is known for the rest. Clone size and V and J calls were adopted from that table, with D and trimming inferred from the DNA. The table for this sample lists approximately 170,000 clones; more than 65% of them were counted only once. Approximately 2.8% of the sample goes to the ten largest clones.

On this clone: The antigen it recognizes is unknown. Base qualities are not provided; no much larger clone lies one nucleotide away.

Overall results and qualifications from the work: Presence/absence analyses assumed roughly uniform sequencing depth across donors, an assumption that may not hold. The study listed around 160 TCR beta chains as associated with cytomegalovirus. According to a later analysis, parvovirus B19, influenza, CMV and Epstein-Barr virus appeared linked to several top co-occurrence clusters. Specific HLA alleles were associated with 15,000 to 20,000 TCR beta sequences at a false discovery rate of 0.05 in a later analysis. Broadly in line with IMGT annotations, most TCR beta V segments showed up in productive rearrangements about 90% or about 30% of the time in an earlier analysis of several hundred of the donors. HLA typing was unavailable for some donors at each locus, so association tests used only the typed subset. Cytomegalovirus status was reported to be diagnosed by the classifier with high specificity and sensitivity in both the original and validation cohorts. A later analysis found that most CMV-associated TCR beta chains appeared HLA-restricted, with HLA associations seemingly driven largely by CMV exposure. Immune exposure information for the cohort was limited to CMV serostatus. Linkage disequilibrium might explain the correlated functional status among segregating V segments, but an unknown experimental factor could not be ruled out. A further reported finding was that TCR beta sequences accurately predicted the HLA-A and HLA-B alleles for most subjects in the first cohort. A cluster of highly shared sequence variants was judged likely to represent a technical artifact of the sequencing pipeline. In this cohort, only TCR beta chains were sequenced, and detectable features were limited by the absence of alpha or paired-chain data. Because counts were too low, seventeen rarely observed V segments, including chromosome 9 orphons, were excluded from the earlier analysis of 587 of the donors. A later genetic analysis associated a missense DCLRE1C variant with V-gene and J-gene trimming of TCR beta chains, and an independent cohort replicated the association. In vitro tests confirmed that a few of the cytomegalovirus-associated TCR beta chains recognize cytomegalovirus antigens. While some public TCRs were present in many individuals, most TCR sequences turned up only very rarely across donors. Some IMGT-functional V segments, including TRBV6-2 and TRBV6-3, could not be told apart with the 87-base-pair reads, so those segments were excluded. According to the authors, the approach could potentially be generalized to other disease states and immunological phenotypes. A later analysis found that HLA-associated TCR beta chains were more clonally expanded and had lower generation probabilities than equally common non-associated chains. Assigning TCR associations to individual alleles was difficult when HLA alleles, especially DR and DQ, strongly co-occurred. A later genetic analysis reported fewer N-insertions in productive TCRs among donors in an Asian-associated ancestry cluster than the 666-donor mean. According to a later analysis, TCR association rates differed among HLA loci, with DRB1 alleles showing the most associated TCRs and HLA-C alleles showing the fewest.

The V and J genes are TRBV25-1 and TRBJ2-5; TRBD2 matches 14 bases in the middle. The receptor was derived from a woman between 35 and 50 years old in good health and CMV-seropositive. Sequenced: PBMCs. The CDR3 protein is CASSDSRLAGGGETQYF. The bases are TGTGCCAGCAGTGACTCCCGACTAGCGGGAGGGGGAGAGACCCAGTACTTC.